The clone carrying this TCR beta chain was picked up many times. Its specificity is not known. These data originate in a study of early T cells in non-severe SARS-CoV-2 infection. Findings of the study overall: Private and CD4 specificities were missed by VDJdb matching, skewed to anti-spike CD8.

Researchers attached unique molecular identifiers to individual cDNA molecules. MiXCR was run by TCRdb on the 5' RACE reads, yielding one entry per CDR3 protein. Of 55,000 to 65,000 distinct CDR3 sequences in the sample, roughly a tenth were seen once. Trimming removed 0 bases from V and 6 bases from J, with 11 bases in between. The CDR3 is 15 amino acids. Per the germline V gene, CDR1 is LGHNT and CDR2 is FRNRAP. This clonotype was obtained from an adult who was a healthcare worker with PCR-confirmed SARS-CoV-2 infection or an uninfected control (not recorded which). Material: whole blood. V usage is TRBV12-5 and J usage is TRBJ2-2; a weak D match, TRBD1 (6 bases). For the CDR3, the DNA is TGTGCTAGTGGTTTGGTCCAGGGGTACGCCGGGGAGCTGTTTTTT. This translates into CASGLVQGYAGELFF. Using reference TRBV12-5 and TRBJ2-2 for the parts outside the CDR3, the full variable domain is DARVTQTPRHKVTEMGQEVTMRCQPILGHNTVFWYRQTMMQGLELLAYFRNRAPLDDSGMPKDRFSAEMPDATLATLKIQPSEPRDSAVYFCASGLVQGYAGELFFGEGSRLTVL.